Reported below is one T cell receptor beta chain. Its antigen is unidentified. The record originates from a study of PD-1 blockade in mismatch repair-deficient tumors. Study-level information: Enrolled about 2013-2017, patients had progressing, pretreated mismatch repair-deficient cancers of 12 types. Study-level results: Rapid post-treatment expansion, then contraction, generally preceding radiologic response, marked tumor-resident clones.

All patients were mismatch repair deficient, assessed by either PCR or immunohistochemistry. A few pembrolizumab responders had their TCRs sequenced. The V end lost 0 bases, the J end lost 4 bases, and 12 bases lay between the germline ends. The CDR3 has 15 amino acids. CDR1 and CDR2 from the germline V gene are MGHRA and YSYEKL. TCRdb's copy holds only in-frame clones and misses some; the assay was immunoSEQ multiplex PCR. The sample has roughly 16,000 clones, more than 65% seen once. The J gene is TRBJ2-5, the V gene TRBV4-1; a possible D gene is TRBD1 (5 bases). Specimen: PBMCs, collected 4 weeks after starting pembrolizumab. The source of this sequence is an adult with mismatch repair-deficient cancer. The CDR3 loop is CASSQEGASSETQYF. In nucleotides, the CDR3 is TGCGCCAGCAGCCAAGAAGGGGCGTCGTCAGAGACCCAGTACTTC.